This T cell receptor beta chain was retrieved from a study of blood T cell repertoires in COVID-19. Looking at the study overall: Donors in the United States, Italy and Spain gave samples during acute or convalescent COVID-19.

J lost 13 bases, V lost 4 bases, and 16 bases had no gene match. CDR1 is LGHDT, CDR2 YNNKEL, per germline (reference sequence). This CDR3 is built from 15 residues. The data were produced by immunoSEQ multiplex PCR, yet TCRdb's version contains in-frame clones alone and is incomplete. This sample has roughly 120,000 clones, with approximately 89% found just once. A Seattle source enrolled patients during active infection and followed them longitudinally. V usage is TRBV3-1 (or the pseudogene TRBV3-2) and J usage is TRBJ1-5, with 7 bases fitting TRBD1. The sequenced sample consisted of peripheral blood. This receptor was identified in a woman at least 80 years old with COVID-19, enrolled during active disease. The CDR3 loop reads CASSPTFSGGLGQHF. For the CDR3, the DNA is TGTGCCAGCAGCCCTACCTTTTCAGGGGGGCTAGGACAGCATTTT.